This T cell receptor beta chain was recovered during a study of immune cell composition in non-small cell lung cancer. Turning to the study itself: Lung adenocarcinoma or squamous carcinoma made up most tumours.

The junction had 10 bases not matched to a gene; V was cut back by 0 bases and J by 8 bases. Germline-derived CDR1 and CDR2 are MGHRA and YSYEKL. The CDR3 runs to 16 residues. Remarks on this clone: Its antigen is unidentified.

Points from the study as a whole: It was not proven that tumour-reactive clones equal dominant tumour-associated clones. About 80% of squamous and under 35% of adenocarcinoma cases had tumour-associated clones >0.5%. No significant correlation existed between pack-years smoked and tumour clonality.

Sequencing used immunoSEQ multiplex PCR; TCRdb keeps in-frame clones, though not all of them. Among 7,500 to 10,000 clones, 67% were seen once, and the ten largest hold under 30%. The normal lung sample lay at least 3 cm, and maximally far, from the tumour. The rearrangement uses TRBV4-1 and TRBJ1-2, with TRBD1 matching over 9 bases. This TCR derives from a human donor with non-small cell lung cancer. The specimen sequenced was non-adjacent lung tissue. The CDR3 reads CASSQDPGQGVEGYTF. DNA of the CDR3: TGCGCCAGCAGCCAAGATCCGGGACAGGGTGTGGAAGGCTACACCTTC.